The next 10 T cell receptor beta chains were all read from a single sample in a study of blood T cell repertoires in COVID-19. Clones were sequenced by immunoSEQ multiplex PCR, and TCRdb holds only the in-frame ones, with some missing. The table includes some 250,000 clones, approximately 85% detected once. The sample taken for sequencing was peripheral blood. Source of these receptors: a human donor in a cohort sampled during active COVID-19.

V is TRBV4-3 and J is TRBJ2-6; possible D gene TRBD1, 6 bases. Trimming took off 1 base at V and 0 bases at J, with 13 bases between the two ends. The CDR3 contains 18 residues. From germline, CDR1 is LGHNA and CDR2 YSLEER. The CDR3, as DNA: TGCGCCAGCAGCCAAGTCACAGGGATAGCCTCTGGGGCCAACGTCCTGACTTTC. Residues: CASSQVTGIASGANVLTF.

This chain connects TRBV6-2 or TRBV6-3 to TRBJ1-1; D perhaps matches TRBD1 (5 bases). Per germline, CDR1 MNHEY and CDR2 SVGEGT. The length of the CDR3 is 18 residues. Trimming cost V 5 bases and J 0 bases, with 22 bases left between them. CDR3 sequence: CASSAPHLQGILNTEAFF. The CDR3 nucleotides are TGTGCCAGCAGTGCCCCACATCTTCAGGGTATCCTGAACACTGAAGCTTTCTTT.

This clone was detected once. This chain joins TRBV10-1 and TRBJ1-1; 11 positions agree with TRBD1. The germline gives CDR1 WNHNN, CDR2 SYGVQD (reference sequence). V lost 6 bases and J lost 1; bases outside the gene matches: 10. The CDR3 length is 17 residues. Here the CDR3 DNA reads TGCGCCAGCAGGCCTCCGGGACAGGGGGGTGGGAACACTGAAGCTTTCTTT. Encoded protein: CASRPPGQGGGNTEAFF.

The chain carries TRBV27 and TRBJ2-7, with unresolved D. CDR1 is MNHEY and CDR2 is SMNVEV in the germline V gene (reference sequence). The CDR3 runs 14 residues. V was pared by 3 bases and J by 1 base, with 10 bases between. Here the CDR3 DNA reads TGTGCCAGCAGTTTTTCAGAACGATCCTACGAGCAGTACTTC. Translating it yields CASSFSERSYEQYF.

This chain joins TRBV6-5 and TRBJ2-3, with D possibly matching TRBD1 (6 bases). Trimming took off 6 bases at V and 4 bases at J, with 14 bases between the two ends. Germline lookup yields CDR1 MNHEY and CDR2 SVGAGI. There are 14 residues in the CDR3. Here the CDR3 DNA reads TGTGCCAGCAGCTGGGACAAGGGCGCAGATACGCAGTATTTT. This gives the protein CASSWDKGADTQYF.

The chain employs TRBV20-1 and TRBJ2-7; D is possibly TRBD1 (5 bases). V gave up 3 bases and J gave up 4 bases, with 10 bases separating them. This CDR3 region has 12 residues. The germline gives CDR1 DFQATT, CDR2 SNEGSKA (reference sequence). The CDR3 DNA is TGCAGTGCTAGTGGGGCTACGTACGAGCAGTACTTC. Translation gives CSASGATYEQYF.

V and J are TRBV19 and TRBJ1-5, with TRBD1 matching 9 bases. Trimming cost V 5 bases and J 2 bases; bases outside gene matches: 7. The CDR3 is 16 amino acids. Germline assignment: CDR1 LNHDA and CDR2 SQIVND (reference sequence). CDR3 amino acids: CASSPGQGTGNQPQHF. In DNA form, the CDR3 reads TGTGCCAGTAGTCCCGGACAGGGGACGGGCAATCAGCCCCAGCATTTT.

The rearrangement joins TRBV27 to TRBJ2-7, with 8 bases identical to TRBD2. The length of the CDR3 is 15 residues. J lost 1 base, V lost 5 bases, and 7 bases had no gene match. CDR1 is MNHEY and CDR2 is SMNVEV in the germline V gene (reference sequence). CDR3: CASSLSGTRSYEQYF. The CDR3, as DNA: TGTGCCAGCAGTCTCTCCGGGACTAGGTCCTACGAGCAGTACTTC.

The V gene is TRBV7-9, the J gene TRBJ2-7; D unresolved. Per the germline V gene, CDR1 is SEHNR and CDR2 is FQNEAQ (reference sequence). Trimming shortened V by 3 bases and J by 3 bases, and 3 bases separated the two germline ends. There are 11 residues in the CDR3. CDR3 sequence reads: CASSFNYEQYF. CDR3 nucleotides: TGTGCCAGCAGCTTCAACTACGAGCAGTACTTC. Looking up the rest from reference TRBV7-9 and TRBJ2-7 gives the full variable domain: DTGVSQNPRHKITKRGQNVTFRCDPISEHNRLYWYRQTLGQGPEFLTYFQNEAQLEKSRLLSDRFSAERPKGSFSTLEIQRTEQGDSAMYLCASSFNYEQYFGPGTRLTVT.

This clone turned up a few times. The V gene is TRBV5-8, the J gene TRBJ1-1; 8 nucleotides agree with TRBD1. This CDR3 is built from 14 residues. With 4 bases clipped from V and 3 bases from J, the junction kept 5 bases outside the gene matches. Germline V gene sequence: CDR1 SGHTS, CDR2 YDEGEE. The CDR3 nucleotides are TGTGCCAGCAGCCACGGACAGGGAGACACTGAAGCTTTCTTT. Translation: CASSHGQGDTEAFF. Full variable domain (rest looked up from reference TRBV5-8 and TRBJ1-1): EAGVTQSPTHLIKTRGQQATLRCSPISGHTSVYWYQQALGLGLQFLLWYDEGEERNRGNFPPRFSGRQFPNYSSELNVNALELEDSALYLCASSHGQGDTEAFFGQGTRLTVV.